The TCR beta chain described here comes from a study of Ad26.COV2.S vaccination and SARS-CoV-2 variants. Notes on the study in general: Higher spike-specific TCR breadth was found in vaccine recipients than in placebo recipients. Similar non-spike TCR breadth was seen in vaccine and placebo recipients. Once vaccination had occurred, spike-specific CD8+ and CD4+ T cell responses reportedly showed substantial breadth.

The repertoire was sequenced with immunoSEQ multiplex PCR; TCRdb's copy has only in-frame clones and lacks some. The profile shows under 600,000 clones, roughly nine tenths of them singletons. Sample treatment: 19 received Ad26.COV2.S at low or high dose, single or two shots; 5 received placebo; per-sample allocation not given. Following the first vaccine or placebo injection, samples were taken on day 63. Details on this clone: The target antigen is unknown.

Trimming cost V 2 bases and J 0 bases, with 14 bases left between them. The germline V gene has CDR1 LNHDA and CDR2 SQIVND (reference sequence). CDR3 length equals 18 residues. The chain joins TRBV19 to TRBJ2-6; unclear D gene. This TCR came from a person aged 18 to 59 who received the Ad26.COV2.S COVID-19 vaccine or a placebo. Sequenced material: peripheral blood, taken in a trial of Ad26.COV2.S vaccine versus placebo. CDR3 residues: CASSIFPVSLSGANVLTF. DNA of the CDR3: TGTGCCAGTAGTATATTCCCGGTATCGCTCTCTGGGGCCAACGTCCTGACTTTC.